This T cell receptor (beta chain) appears in the sequencing data of a study of blood T cell dynamics during melanoma immunotherapy. General study results and limits: Unlike progressors, later disease-control patients had W3 repertoires gaining clonality or diversity.

Germline V lookup: CDR1 SGHAT, CDR2 FQNNGV. The CDR3 has 14 amino acids. The ends lost 4 bases at V and 3 bases at J; junction bases unmatched: 3. Every bulk PBMC sample received the same 350 ng of DNA. Sequencing used immunoSEQ multiplex PCR; TCRdb keeps in-frame clones, though not all of them. This table holds 14,000 or so clones, 86% found once. Time point noted: pre-treatment baseline. Response was assessed by RECIST 1.1 at 12 weeks, except a couple of rapid progressors. Patients had no prior systemic cancer treatment, immunosuppressants or other active cancers. Points on this clone: What it binds is unknown. Other DNA sequences of this sample code for an identical CDR3.

The starting material was blood, obtained from a patient treated with checkpoint blockade. The TCR sequence derives from a human donor with melanoma. V is TRBV11-2 and J is TRBJ1-2; 9 nucleotides agree with TRBD1. This CDR3 reads CASSSGQGDYGYTF. The CDR3 DNA is TGTGCCAGCAGCTCGGGACAGGGAGACTATGGCTACACCTTC.